Below, 12 T cell receptor beta chains from the same sample are listed, as sequenced in a study of T-cell reconstitution after alpha-beta-depleted transplantation in children. Unique molecular identifiers were incorporated during preparation of the TCRbeta library. TCRdb fed the PCR reads into MiXCR, producing one record per CDR3 protein. The table lists some 500,000 distinct CDR3 sequences, roughly 18% of them singletons. The sequencing used PBMCs from the stem cell graft donor, collected from the stem cell graft. These receptors came from a human donor who donated a stem cell graft to a child with acute lymphoblastic leukemia.

The rearrangement links TRBV4-1 to TRBJ2-1, with TRBD2 identical over 9 bases. The CDR3 spans 16 residues. Trimming removed 1 base from V and 9 bases from J; junction bases left unmatched: 10. Looked up from germline, CDR1 is MGHRA and CDR2 is YSYEKL. CDR3 sequence: CASSQGPAGGQAEQFF. CDR3 bases: TGCGCCAGCAGCCAAGGCCCAGCGGGAGGTCAGGCTGAGCAGTTCTTC.

This clonotype was observed a handful of times. The chain combines TRBV5-1 with TRBJ2-7, with D hard to call. The germline V gene has CDR1 SGHRS and CDR2 YFSETQ. V lost 0 bases to trimming and J lost 4 bases, with 8 bases between them. The CDR3 consists of 13 residues. The CDR3 DNA sequence: TGCGCCAGCAGCTTGGGCCCGGAATACGAGCAGTACTTC. It yields the protein CASSLGPEYEQYF.

V usage is TRBV27 and J usage is TRBJ2-5; D gene ambiguous. Trimming removed 6 bases from V and 9 bases from J, with 17 bases in between. Germline CDR1 reads MNHEY; CDR2 reads SMNVEV (reference sequence). The CDR3 loop spans 13 amino acids. The chain's CDR3 is CASRYVPKGPQYF. The CDR3 bases are TGTGCCAGCAGATATGTGCCCAAAGGGCCCCAGTACTTC.

This chain uses TRBV6-2 or TRBV6-3 with TRBJ1-1; no reliable D call. V was clipped by 6 bases and J by 0 bases, with 11 bases between them. The CDR3 loop spans 14 amino acids. Germline V gene sequence: CDR1 MNHEY, CDR2 SVGEGT. For the CDR3, the DNA is TGTGCCAGCAGCCACAACAGAGTGAACACTGAAGCTTTCTTT. The encoded protein is CASSHNRVNTEAFF.

Only a few counts were recorded for this clonotype. This rearrangement joins TRBV4-2 to TRBJ2-5, with D unresolved. Germline V gene data show CDR1 as LGHNA and CDR2 as YNFKEQ. The V gene lost 1 base and the J gene lost 5 bases, with 8 bases spanning the gap. The CDR3 sequence is 13 residues long. The CDR3 is CASSQGRWETQYF. The CDR3, as DNA: TGTGCCAGCAGCCAAGGGCGTTGGGAGACCCAGTACTTC.

This clonotype has just a few counts. This rearrangement joins TRBV18 to TRBJ2-1, with D unclear. The CDR3 totals 14 residues. Germline loops: CDR1 KGHSH, CDR2 LQKENI. Trimming pared 4 bases from V and 4 bases from J, leaving 11 bases between. CDR3 coding DNA: TGTGCCAGCTCACTTCAAGTTTCTTACAATGAGCAGTTCTTC. This translates into CASSLQVSYNEQFF. The full variable domain, completed using reference TRBV18 and TRBJ2-1, is NAGVMQNPRHLVRRRGQEARLRCSPMKGHSHVYWYRQLPEEGLKFMVYLQKENIIDESGMPKERFSAEFPKEGPSILRIQQVVRGDSAAYFCASSLQVSYNEQFFGPGTRLTVL.

This clonotype was seen a few times. This rearrangement joins TRBV5-6 to TRBJ2-1, with TRBD2 matching 10 bases. CDR1 SGHDT and CDR2 YYEEEE come from the germline V gene. The length of the CDR3 is 17 residues. J lost 5 bases, V lost 4 bases, and 12 bases had no gene match. The CDR3 nucleotides read TGTGCCAGCAGCAAGGGAGGCGTAGCGGGAGGCCACAATGAGCAGTTCTTC. Protein product: CASSKGGVAGGHNEQFF.

At least ten counts were recorded for this clonotype. A junction boundary mismatches the germline segment, possibly from a read error. V gene TRBV5-1 combines with J gene TRBJ2-1; unclear D gene. Germline V gives CDR1 SGHRS, CDR2 YFSETQ. The CDR3 has 11 residues. The CDR3 loop is CASSLATEQFF. CDR3 DNA sequence: TGTGCCAGCAGTTTAGCTACAGAGCAGTTCTTC.

This clonotype turned up a few times. This sequence joins TRBV29-1 and TRBJ2-7; 9 nucleotides agree with TRBD2. Germline CDR1 SQVTM, CDR2 ANQGSEA. V lost 7 bases, J lost 1 base, and 14 bases stayed unmatched. The CDR3 extends over 16 amino acids. The CDR3 region is CSAGGGAGLGSYEQYF. CDR3 DNA: TGCAGCGCCGGCGGGGGGGCGGGACTCGGGTCCTACGAGCAGTACTTC.

This clonotype was observed a handful of times. The J gene is TRBJ2-3, the V gene TRBV6-1; 9 bases are a match to TRBD2. Looked up from germline, CDR1 is MNHNS and CDR2 is SASEGT. J gave up 6 bases and V 6 bases, and 4 bases lay outside the gene matches. This CDR3 is built from 13 residues. CDR3 amino acids: CASSSGTSDTQYF. CDR3 bases: TGTGCCAGCAGCTCCGGGACTAGCGATACGCAGTATTTT.

The CDR3 sequence: CASRAMNTEAFF. The CDR3 DNA reads TGCGCCAGCAGGGCTATGAACACTGAAGCTTTCTTT. This rearrangement joins TRBV5-1 to TRBJ1-1; no definite D call. From germline, CDR1 is SGHRS and CDR2 YFSETQ. The CDR3 length is 12 residues. V lost 5 bases to trimming and J lost 0 bases, with 5 bases between them.

J is TRBJ1-1 and V is TRBV19; D is unresolved. Germline CDR1 and CDR2: LNHDA and SQIVND (reference sequence). The V gene lost 3 bases and the J gene lost 8 bases, with 7 bases spanning the gap. This CDR3 is built from 11 residues. CDR3 nucleotides: TGTGCCAGTAGTATTCGGGTCGAAGCTTTCTTT. Its protein is CASSIRVEAFF.